Following are 21 T cell receptor beta chains from one sample sequenced in a study of blood T cell repertoires in COVID-19. Measured with immunoSEQ multiplex PCR; TCRdb has only the in-frame clones, and not every one. Of 240,000 or so clones listed, 90% are singletons. The material sequenced was PBMCs or T cells enriched from blood (not recorded which). The source is a man in his fifties who had been exposed to COVID-19.

The J gene is TRBJ1-1, the V gene TRBV7-9; a possible D gene is TRBD1 (6 bases). The CDR3 extends over 13 amino acids. From germline, CDR1 is SEHNR and CDR2 FQNEAQ (reference sequence). V was cut by 5 bases and J by 5 bases, with 12 bases left in between. CDR3 DNA: TGTGCCAGCAGCCAGGGGTTTCAGACTGAAGCTTTCTTT. Protein sequence: CASSQGFQTEAFF.

The rearrangement joins TRBV5-1 to TRBJ1-5, with unresolved D. V shed 3 bases and J shed 0 bases, with 4 bases lying between them. There are 13 residues in the CDR3. Germline-derived CDR1 and CDR2 are SGHRS and YFSETQ. The CDR3 region has the DNA TGCGCCAGCAGCTCCAATAGCAATCAGCCCCAGCATTTT. Amino acid sequence: CASSSNSNQPQHF.

The CDR3 here is CASSPNRGNQPQHF. DNA for the CDR3: TGTGCCAGCAGCCCCAACCGGGGGAATCAGCCCCAGCATTTT. The genes are TRBV3-1 (or the pseudogene TRBV3-2) and TRBJ1-5; TRBD1 might be the D (5 bases). CDR1 LGHDT and CDR2 YNNKEL come from the germline V gene (reference sequence). Trimming removed 4 bases from V and 4 bases from J, with 11 bases in between. The CDR3 contains 14 residues.

This sequence joins TRBV5-1 and TRBJ1-1; no clear D. There are 14 residues in the CDR3. The V and J ends lost 4 bases and 9 bases respectively, with 19 bases between them. Germline V CDR1 and CDR2: SGHRS, YFSETQ. Here the CDR3 DNA reads TGCGCCAGCAGCACTGATCCGGCGGGTCCTCAAGCTTTCTTT. It translates to CASSTDPAGPQAFF.

Comments on this clone: Other nucleotide sequences in the sample specify the same CDR3. The chain carries TRBV5-1 and TRBJ2-5, with D possibly being TRBD2 (5 bases). This CDR3 comprises 13 residues. The V end lost 0 bases, the J end lost 4 bases, and 7 bases lay between the germline ends. Germline CDR1 reads SGHRS; CDR2 reads YFSETQ. In DNA form, the CDR3 reads TGCGCCAGCAGCTTGGGGGCGGGAGAGACCCAGTACTTC. Translation gives CASSLGAGETQYF.

A single count supports this clone. V and J are TRBV7-8 and TRBJ2-7, with D perhaps matching TRBD2 (7 bases). Germline-derived CDR1 and CDR2 are SGHVS and FQNEAQ. The CDR3 consists of 15 residues. V lost 4 bases, J lost 6 bases, and 19 bases lay in between. The CDR3 sequence is CASSSSGGGGLEQYF. The CDR3 nucleotides are TGTGCCAGCAGCTCAAGTGGAGGGGGGGGTCTCGAGCAGTACTTC.

This rearrangement joins TRBV18 to TRBJ2-6, with D tentatively TRBD2 (7 bases). Trimming pared 2 bases from V and 4 bases from J, leaving 12 bases between. CDR1 is KGHSH and CDR2 is LQKENI in the germline V gene. This CDR3 region has 16 residues. The CDR3 is CASSPTSGGGANVLTF. The CDR3 DNA reads TGTGCCAGCTCACCAACGTCGGGGGGCGGGGCCAACGTCCTGACTTTC.

This chain joins TRBV27 and TRBJ1-1, with 9 bases lining up with TRBD1. There are 16 residues in the CDR3. CDR1 is MNHEY, CDR2 SMNVEV, per germline (reference sequence). V trimming: 6 bases; J trimming: 5 bases; junction bases outside the gene matches: 13. CDR3 protein: CASRVFVRGTGTEAFF. The CDR3 DNA sequence: TGTGCCAGCAGGGTTTTTGTCCGGGGGACAGGGACTGAAGCTTTCTTT.

This chain joins TRBV28 and TRBJ1-3; no definite D call. Germline-derived CDR1 and CDR2 are MDHEN and SYDVKM. V shed 5 bases and J shed 10 bases, with 21 bases lying between them. The CDR3 extends over 15 amino acids. CDR3 region: CASSNLGSLETTIYF. Written as DNA, the CDR3 is TGTGCCAGCAGTAACCTGGGGAGTCTGGAAACAACCATATATTTT.

The chain uses TRBV28 and TRBJ1-2; 8 bases align to TRBD1. The trim removed 2 bases at V and 7 bases at J, leaving 12 bases unmatched. CDR1 and CDR2 from the germline V gene are MDHEN and SYDVKM. The CDR3 sequence is 16 residues long. This chain's CDR3 is CASSLTQGVSSVGYTF. The CDR3 nucleotides are TGTGCCAGCAGTTTAACACAGGGGGTGAGTTCGGTTGGCTACACCTTC.

V is TRBV9 and J is TRBJ1-3; D is undetermined. CDR3 length: 13 residues. Germline loops: CDR1 SGDLS, CDR2 YYNGEE. Trimming took 3 bases from V and 8 from J, leaving 12 bases between them. CDR3 bases: TGTGCCAGCAGCGACCCCGGGCGGGACACCATATATTTT. Amino acid sequence: CASSDPGRDTIYF.

V is TRBV4-1 and J is TRBJ1-4; D call uncertain. The CDR3 runs to 14 residues. Germline-derived CDR1 and CDR2 are MGHRA and YSYEKL. V lost 0 bases, J lost 8 bases, and 10 bases lay in between. CDR3 protein: CASSQDAGGEKLFF. The CDR3 bases are TGCGCCAGCAGCCAAGATGCAGGTGGCGAAAAACTGTTTTTT.

The V and J genes are TRBV7-2 and TRBJ2-3; D gene uncertain. V dropped 5 bases and J dropped 7 bases, with 10 bases sitting between them. The V gene's germline CDR1 is SGHTA and CDR2 FQGNSA. The CDR3 is 12 residues long. CDR3 amino acids: CASSPVRNTQYF. The CDR3 coding sequence is TGTGCCAGCAGCCCCGTGCGGAATACGCAGTATTTT.

V usage is TRBV11-3 and J usage is TRBJ1-6; 8 nucleotides match TRBD1. The V segment lost 3 bases and the J segment 4 bases; nucleotides outside the gene matches: 5. CDR3 length: 16 amino acids. Germline-derived CDR1 and CDR2 are SGHNT and YENEEA. Written as DNA, the CDR3 is TGTGCCAGCAGCTTCTCAGGGGGCGTGTATAATTCACCCCTCCACTTT. This sequence encodes CASSFSGGVYNSPLHF.

Written as DNA, the CDR3 is TGTGCCAGCAGTTTATACTTCGCCAGCACAGATACGCAGTATTTT. It codes for CASSLYFASTDTQYF. The J gene is TRBJ2-3, the V gene TRBV28; D not resolved. CDR1 is MDHEN and CDR2 is SYDVKM in the germline V gene. The CDR3 spans 15 residues. The V and J ends lost 1 base and 0 bases respectively, with 8 bases between them.

The genes are TRBV5-1 and TRBJ2-3; 9 bases are shared with TRBD2. The CDR3 consists of 16 residues. V dropped 4 bases and J dropped 3; count of bases not matched to a gene: 9. Per germline, CDR1 SGHRS and CDR2 YFSETQ. CDR3 bases: TGCGCCAGCAGCCCGAGAGGCAGCGGGGGGACAGATACGCAGTATTTT. Translating gives CASSPRGSGGTDTQYF.

The chain carries TRBV6-5 and TRBJ2-5; D is unresolved. The V and J ends lost 1 base and 0 bases respectively, with 6 bases between them. Germline CDR1 is MNHEY and CDR2 is SVGAGI. This CDR3 is 14 amino acids long. In DNA, the CDR3 is TGTGCCAGCAGTTACTGGCAGAACCAAGAGACCCAGTACTTC. Amino acids: CASSYWQNQETQYF.

V gene TRBV11-2 combines with J gene TRBJ2-7; maybe TRBD2 (5 bases). This CDR3 region has 13 residues. Trimming took off 1 base at V and 8 bases at J, with 12 bases between the two ends. The germline V gene has CDR1 SGHAT and CDR2 FQNNGV. CDR3 sequence reads: CASSLGGRYQQYF. CDR3 DNA: TGTGCCAGCAGCTTAGGAGGGCGTTACCAGCAGTACTTC.

The rearrangement uses TRBV3-1 (or the pseudogene TRBV3-2) and TRBJ1-1; 8 positions agree with TRBD1. This CDR3 region has 14 residues. CDR1 LGHDT and CDR2 YNNKEL come from the germline V gene (reference sequence). V trimming: 5 bases; J trimming: 4 bases; junction bases outside the gene matches: 6. As DNA, the CDR3 is TGTGCCAGCAGCACCACAGGGGGTGCCACTGAAGCTTTCTTT. It encodes CASSTTGGATEAFF.

The chain couples TRBV5-1 to TRBJ1-1, with unresolved D. CDR3 size: 12 residues. The V gene lost 7 bases and the J gene lost 1 base, with 8 bases spanning the gap. The germline V gene has CDR1 SGHRS and CDR2 YFSETQ. The chain's CDR3 is CASRTSNTEAFF. The CDR3 bases are TGCGCCAGCCGTACATCGAACACTGAAGCTTTCTTT.

The J gene is TRBJ2-7, the V gene TRBV5-8, with 8 nucleotides matching TRBD1. V was pared by 5 bases and J by 2 bases, with 9 bases of the junction left unmatched. This CDR3 spans 15 amino acids. Per the germline V gene, CDR1 is SGHTS and CDR2 is YDEGEE. DNA for the CDR3: TGTGCCAGCAGAAGACCGGGACAGGTGACCTACGAGCAGTACTTC. It encodes CASRRPGQVTYEQYF.